This T cell receptor (beta chain) originates from a study of blood T cell repertoires in COVID-19. The CDR3 is 15 amino acids. V lost 3 bases, J lost 1 base, and 5 bases stayed unmatched. Per germline, CDR1 SGHNT and CDR2 YYREEE (reference sequence). Some clones are missing from TCRdb's copy, which holds only in-frame ones; the method was immunoSEQ multiplex PCR. Here the sample spans about 220,000 clones, roughly 88% being singletons. Sequenced input: PBMCs or T cells enriched from blood (not recorded which). The chain is built from TRBV5-4 and TRBJ1-1; 8 positions agree with TRBD1. The clonotype comes from a woman between 40 and 50 years old with acute COVID-19. The CDR3 sequence is CASSSRTGQNTEAFF. The DNA of the CDR3 is TGTGCCAGCAGCTCCCGGACAGGGCAGAACACTGAAGCTTTCTTT.